The entry below describes one TCR beta chain. Its matching antigen is unknown. Individual cDNA molecules were tagged with unique molecular identifiers. TCRdb passed the 5' RACE reads through MiXCR, listing each CDR3 protein once. Seen here are about 39,000 distinct CDR3 sequences, approximately 6% observed once, and the top ten hold 3.5% to 4.5%. The data stem from a study of early T cells in non-severe SARS-CoV-2 infection. Study information: Chains from this unsorted whole-blood bulk RNA could not be paired.

Findings and caveats of the study: Matching with VDJdb favored anti-spike CD8 responses (missing private and CD4 specificities).

The germline gives CDR1 SGHRS, CDR2 YFSETQ. This CDR3 has 17 amino acids. V shed 0 bases, J shed 2 bases, and the junction held 8 bases outside the gene matches. Sequenced material: whole blood, taken at baseline. The TCR comes from an adult who was a healthcare worker with PCR-confirmed SARS-CoV-2 infection or an uninfected control (not recorded which). The chain uses TRBV5-1 and TRBJ2-3; 8 positions match TRBD2. The CDR3 sequence: CASSLAPRGVITDTQYF. The DNA of the CDR3 is TGCGCCAGCAGCTTGGCCCCGCGGGGGGTGATCACAGATACGCAGTATTTT. The complete variable domain, with remaining parts taken from reference TRBV5-1 and TRBJ2-3, reads KAGVTQTPRYLIKTRGQQVTLSCSPISGHRSVSWYQQTPGQGLQFLFEYFSETQRNKGNFPGRFSGRQFSNSRSEMNVSTLELGDSALYLCASSLAPRGVITDTQYFGPGTRLTVL.